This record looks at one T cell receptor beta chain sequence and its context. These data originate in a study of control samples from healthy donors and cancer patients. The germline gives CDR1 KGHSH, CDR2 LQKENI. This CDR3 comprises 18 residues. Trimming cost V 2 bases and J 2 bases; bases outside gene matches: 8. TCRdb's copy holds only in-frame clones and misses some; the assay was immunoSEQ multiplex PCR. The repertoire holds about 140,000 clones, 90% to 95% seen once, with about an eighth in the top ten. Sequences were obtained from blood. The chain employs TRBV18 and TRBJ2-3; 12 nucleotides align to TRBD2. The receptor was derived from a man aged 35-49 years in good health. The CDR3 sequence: CASSPNSGLAGNTDTQYF. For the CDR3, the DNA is TGTGCCAGCTCACCAAACTCTGGACTAGCGGGGAACACAGATACGCAGTATTTT.